This TCR beta chain is drawn from a study of patients and donors after allogeneic stem cell transplantation (dated by TCRdb to about 2020). Libraries were made using RT-PCR. Sequencing instrument: NextSeq 550. TCRdb reprocessed the public reads (quality trimming at Q25 with fastp, clone calling with MiXCR) and kept in-frame beta chains. Under each unique CDR3 protein, matching rows form one entry showing the most common genes and DNA. The sample table shows more than 150,000 distinct CDR3 sequences, and around two fifths are seen once. Approximately 32% of the sample goes to the ten largest clones. Based on the germline V gene, the CDR1 and CDR2 sequences are MGHRA and YSYEKL. The CDR3 has 14 amino acids, counting the end cysteine and phenylalanine. Left in the record is the CDR3 DNA by itself, 42 bases read in frame from the first base. After removal of 3 bases from V and 7 bases from J, the junction retains 4 bases not matched to a gene.

Turning to this clonotype: What this receptor recognizes is not known. Nothing much larger sits one base from this clone, and base qualities are not available.

This chain joins TRBV4-1 to TRBJ1-4; 8 bases in the junction line up with TRBD1. The receptor was isolated from a human donor who was either an allogeneic HSCT recipient or a stem cell or donor lymphocyte infusion donor (not recorded which). It is not recorded whose cells these are; they may come from a transplant donor. The sample was blood, either unsorted or a sorted T cell fraction (not recorded which). The CDR3 is CASSQTGVGEKLFF. The nucleotide sequence reads as follows: TGCGCCAGCAGCCAGACAGGGGTCGGTGAAAAACTGTTTTTT.